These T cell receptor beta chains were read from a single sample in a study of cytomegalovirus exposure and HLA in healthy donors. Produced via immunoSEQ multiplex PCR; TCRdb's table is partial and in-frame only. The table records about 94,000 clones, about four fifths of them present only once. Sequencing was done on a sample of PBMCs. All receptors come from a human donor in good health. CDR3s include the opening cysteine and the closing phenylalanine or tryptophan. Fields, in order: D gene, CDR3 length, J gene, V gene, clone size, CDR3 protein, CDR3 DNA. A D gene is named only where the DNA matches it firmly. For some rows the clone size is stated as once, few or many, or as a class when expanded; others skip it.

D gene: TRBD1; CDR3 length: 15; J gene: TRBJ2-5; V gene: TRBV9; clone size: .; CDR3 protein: CASSVLQGAWETQYF; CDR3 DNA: TGTGCCAGCAGCGTCTTACAGGGGGCGTGGGAGACCCAGTACTTC
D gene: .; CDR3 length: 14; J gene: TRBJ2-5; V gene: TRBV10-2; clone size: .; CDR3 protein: CASTSRALGETQYF; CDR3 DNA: TGCGCCAGCACCAGCCGGGCACTAGGGGAGACCCAGTACTTC
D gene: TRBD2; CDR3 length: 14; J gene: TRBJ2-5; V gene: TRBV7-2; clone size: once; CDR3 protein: CASSVAGAGETQYF; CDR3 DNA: TGTGCCAGCAGTGTAGCGGGGGCCGGGGAGACCCAGTACTTC
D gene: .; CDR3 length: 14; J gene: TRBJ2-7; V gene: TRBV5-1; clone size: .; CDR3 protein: CASNYDGEAYEQYF; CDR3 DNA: TGCGCCAGCAATTACGACGGGGAAGCCTACGAGCAGTACTTC
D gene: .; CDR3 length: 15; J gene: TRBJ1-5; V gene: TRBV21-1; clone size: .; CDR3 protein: CASSKARSGDQPQHF; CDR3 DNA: TGTGCCAGCAGCAAAGCGCGATCGGGGGATCAGCCCCAGCATTTT
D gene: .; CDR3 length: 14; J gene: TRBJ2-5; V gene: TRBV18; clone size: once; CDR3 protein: CASSPPRPEETQYF; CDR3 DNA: TGTGCCAGCTCACCACCGCGCCCGGAAGAGACCCAGTACTTC
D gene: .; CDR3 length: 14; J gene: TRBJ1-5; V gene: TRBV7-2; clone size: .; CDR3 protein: CASSSRQLNQPQHF; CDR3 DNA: TGTGCCAGCAGCTCCCGACAGCTGAATCAGCCCCAGCATTTT
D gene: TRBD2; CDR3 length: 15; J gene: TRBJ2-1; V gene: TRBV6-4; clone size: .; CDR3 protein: CASSEASGSYNEQFF; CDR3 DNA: TGTGCCAGCAGTGAGGCTAGCGGGAGCTACAATGAGCAGTTCTTC
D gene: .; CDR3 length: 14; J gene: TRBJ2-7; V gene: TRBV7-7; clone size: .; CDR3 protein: CASSLGQGVGEQYF; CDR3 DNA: TGTGCTAGCAGCTTAGGGCAGGGTGTGGGCGAGCAGTACTTC
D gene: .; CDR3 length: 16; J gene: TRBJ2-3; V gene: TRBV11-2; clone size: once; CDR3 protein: CASSSQYRRREDTQYF; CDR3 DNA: TGTGCCAGCAGCAGCCAATACAGGAGGAGGGAAGATACGCAGTATTTT
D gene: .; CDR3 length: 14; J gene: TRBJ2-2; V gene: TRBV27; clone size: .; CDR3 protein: CASSLRRSGGELFF; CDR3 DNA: TGTGCCAGCAGTTTACGGAGGAGTGGCGGGGAGCTGTTTTTT
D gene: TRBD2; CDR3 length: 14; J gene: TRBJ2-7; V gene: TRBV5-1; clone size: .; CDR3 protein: CASRRTSGQYEQYF; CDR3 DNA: TGCGCCAGCAGGCGGACTAGCGGACAGTACGAGCAGTACTTC
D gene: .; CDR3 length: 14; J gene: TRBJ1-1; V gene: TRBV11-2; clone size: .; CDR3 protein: CASSLDWQNTEAFF; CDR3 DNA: TGTGCCAGCAGCTTAGATTGGCAGAACACTGAAGCTTTCTTT
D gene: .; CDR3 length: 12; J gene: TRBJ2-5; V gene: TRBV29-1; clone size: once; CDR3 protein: CSAGARGETQYF; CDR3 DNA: TGCAGCGCCGGGGCCAGGGGAGAGACCCAGTACTTC
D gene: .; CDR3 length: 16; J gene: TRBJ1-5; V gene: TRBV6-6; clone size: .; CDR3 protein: CASSYSSQVSNQPQHF; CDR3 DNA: TGTGCCAGCAGTTACTCGTCACAGGTTAGCAATCAGCCCCAGCATTTT
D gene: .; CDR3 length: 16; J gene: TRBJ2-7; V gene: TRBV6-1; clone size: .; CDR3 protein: CASSALTGTDAYEQYF; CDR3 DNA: TGTGCCAGCAGTGCCCTAACCGGGACTGATGCCTACGAGCAGTACTTC
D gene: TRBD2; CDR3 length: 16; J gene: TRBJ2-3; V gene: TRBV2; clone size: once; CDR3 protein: CASSGGLAGSTDTQYF; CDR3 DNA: TGTGCCAGCAGTGGGGGACTAGCGGGAAGTACAGATACGCAGTATTTT
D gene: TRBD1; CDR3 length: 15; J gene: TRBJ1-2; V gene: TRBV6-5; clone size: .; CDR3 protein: CASRSPRRGPSGYTF; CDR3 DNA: TGTGCCAGCAGAAGCCCCCGCAGGGGGCCAAGTGGCTACACCTTC
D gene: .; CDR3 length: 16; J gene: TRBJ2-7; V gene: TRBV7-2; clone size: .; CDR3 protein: CASSLALGGGSYEQYF; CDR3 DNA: TGTGCCAGCAGCTTAGCCTTGGGGGGAGGATCCTACGAGCAGTACTTC
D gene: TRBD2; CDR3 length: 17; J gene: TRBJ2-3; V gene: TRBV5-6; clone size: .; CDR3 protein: CASSAIGLAGGTDTQYF; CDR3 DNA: TGTGCCAGCAGCGCAATCGGACTAGCGGGAGGCACAGATACGCAGTATTTT
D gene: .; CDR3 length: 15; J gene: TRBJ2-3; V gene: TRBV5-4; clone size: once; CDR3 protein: CASSLDNRFTDTQYF; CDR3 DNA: TGTGCCAGCAGCTTGGACAACAGGTTCACAGATACGCAGTATTTT
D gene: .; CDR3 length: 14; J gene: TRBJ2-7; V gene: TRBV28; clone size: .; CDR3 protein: CASTVLDNFYEQYF; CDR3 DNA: TGTGCCAGCACCGTCCTCGACAACTTTTACGAGCAGTACTTC
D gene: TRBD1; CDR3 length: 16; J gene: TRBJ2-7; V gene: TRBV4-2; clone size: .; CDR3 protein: CASSQPPGQGTYEQYF; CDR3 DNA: TGTGCCAGCAGCCAACCCCCGGGACAGGGGACCTACGAGCAGTACTTC
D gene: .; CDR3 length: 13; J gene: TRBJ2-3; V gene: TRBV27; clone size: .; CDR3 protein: CASSRGEADTQYF; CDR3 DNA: TGTGCCAGCAGTCGAGGGGAGGCAGATACGCAGTATTTT
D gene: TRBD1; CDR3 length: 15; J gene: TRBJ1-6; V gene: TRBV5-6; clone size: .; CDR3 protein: CASSLSGQGFSPLHF; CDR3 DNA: TGTGCCAGCAGCTTGTCTGGACAGGGGTTTTCACCCCTCCACTTT
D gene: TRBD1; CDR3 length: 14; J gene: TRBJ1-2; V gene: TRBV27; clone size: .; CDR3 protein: CASSLTGTGYGYTF; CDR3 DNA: TGTGCCAGCAGTCTCACCGGGACAGGCTATGGCTACACCTTC
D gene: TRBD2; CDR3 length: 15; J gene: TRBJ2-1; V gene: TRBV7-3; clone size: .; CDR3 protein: CASSLAGGPGNEQFF; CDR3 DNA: TGTGCCAGCAGCTTAGCGGGAGGTCCTGGTAATGAGCAGTTCTTC
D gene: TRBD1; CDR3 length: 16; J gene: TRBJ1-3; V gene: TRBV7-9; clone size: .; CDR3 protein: CASRRLGQGTGNTIYF; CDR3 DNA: TGTGCCAGCAGACGGCTGGGACAGGGTACAGGAAACACCATATATTTT
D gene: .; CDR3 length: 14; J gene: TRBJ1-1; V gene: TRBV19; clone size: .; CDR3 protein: CASTPTGWDTEAFF; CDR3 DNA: TGTGCCAGTACCCCAACAGGGTGGGACACTGAAGCTTTCTTT
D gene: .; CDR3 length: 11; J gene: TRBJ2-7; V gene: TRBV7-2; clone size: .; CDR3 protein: CASTINMEQYF; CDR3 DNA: TGTGCCAGCACCATAAACATGGAGCAGTACTTC
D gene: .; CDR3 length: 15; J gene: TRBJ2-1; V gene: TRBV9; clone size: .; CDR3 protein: CASSVGNQGRDEQFF; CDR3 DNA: TGTGCCAGCAGCGTAGGTAATCAGGGGAGGGATGAGCAGTTCTTC
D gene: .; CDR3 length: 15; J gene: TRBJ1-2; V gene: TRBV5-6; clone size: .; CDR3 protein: CASSFRNRPNYGYTF; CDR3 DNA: TGTGCCAGCAGCTTTCGGAACAGACCTAACTATGGCTACACCTTC
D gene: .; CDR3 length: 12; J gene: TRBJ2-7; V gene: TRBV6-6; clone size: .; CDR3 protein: CASRSDSYEQYF; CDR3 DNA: TGTGCCAGCAGGTCGGACAGTTACGAGCAGTACTTC
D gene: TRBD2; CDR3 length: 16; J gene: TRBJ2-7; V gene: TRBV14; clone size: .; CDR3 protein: CASSRGTSGSSYEQYF; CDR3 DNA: TGTGCCAGCAGCCGGGGGACTAGCGGGAGCTCCTACGAGCAGTACTTC
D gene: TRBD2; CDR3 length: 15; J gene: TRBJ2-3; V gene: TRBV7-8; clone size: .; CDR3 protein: CASRELAGDPDTQYF; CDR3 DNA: TGTGCCAGCAGGGAGCTAGCGGGGGACCCAGATACGCAGTATTTT
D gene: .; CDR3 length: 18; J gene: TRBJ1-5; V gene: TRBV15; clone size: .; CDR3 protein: CATSRARLASYSNQPQHF; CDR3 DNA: TGTGCCACCAGCAGAGCACGACTAGCGTCATATAGCAATCAGCCCCAGCATTTT
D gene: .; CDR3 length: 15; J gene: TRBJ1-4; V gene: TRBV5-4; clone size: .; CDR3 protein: CASSLGQGVDEKLFF; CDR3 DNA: TGTGCCAGCAGCTTGGGGCAGGGCGTCGATGAAAAACTGTTTTTT
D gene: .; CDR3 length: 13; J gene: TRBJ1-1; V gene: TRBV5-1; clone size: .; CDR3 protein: CASSFTQNTEAFF; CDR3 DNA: TGCGCCAGCAGCTTTACTCAAAACACTGAAGCTTTCTTT